The present TCR beta chain was sequenced within a study of cytomegalovirus exposure and HLA in healthy donors. Across the study: From about 200 million T cells, an earlier analysis saw approximately 110 million unique TCR beta sequences. Findings and caveats of the study: Earlier findings revealed that most TCR beta V segments proved productive either about 87% or about 30% of the time. From TCR beta sequences, most subjects' HLA-A and HLA-B alleles were reportedly predicted accurately.

Trimming shortened V by 6 bases and J by 3 bases, and 11 bases separated the two germline ends. Germline CDR1 reads SGHTA; CDR2 reads FQGTGA. The CDR3 spans 13 residues. Healthy donors of bone marrow made up the group. The PCR employed 60 Vbeta primers together with 13 Jbeta primers. Sequencing used immunoSEQ multiplex PCR; TCRdb keeps in-frame clones, though not all of them. This listing includes some 76,000 clones. For this clone: The target antigen is unknown.

The chain carries TRBV7-3 and TRBJ1-1; tentative D call: TRBD1 (5 bases). The TCR originated in a boy between 10 and 17 years old in good health and CMV-seronegative. The sample was PBMCs. The chain's CDR3 is CASSQGVYTEAFF. Written as DNA, the CDR3 is TGTGCCAGCAGTCAAGGGGTATACACTGAAGCTTTCTTT.